This TCR beta chain stems from a study of T cell responses to AZD1222 COVID-19 vaccine. The CDR3 sequence is 9 residues long. Germline values: CDR1 SEHNR, CDR2 FQNEAQ (reference sequence). V lost 4 bases and J 15 bases, leaving 7 bases between the germline ends. The method was immunoSEQ multiplex PCR; TCRdb's version includes in-frame clones alone and lacks a portion of them. The sample includes approximately 150,000 clones, roughly 91% of them seen just once. The sequenced sample was peripheral blood, obtained on day 0 of AZD1222 vaccination. This rearrangement joins TRBV7-9 to TRBJ1-5; D unclear. The TCR comes from an adult in good health. CDR3 nucleotide sequence: TGTGCCAGCAGCTCCAACCGGCATTTT. It specifies CASSSNRHF.